What follows are 26 T cell receptor beta chains derived from one specimen sequenced in a study of blood T cell repertoires in COVID-19. This table comes from immunoSEQ multiplex PCR, and its TCRdb copy is limited to in-frame clones, with some not included. The table shows fewer than 130,000 clones, with roughly four fifths occurring only once. The sample taken for sequencing was peripheral blood. Every receptor here comes from a woman aged 55-70 years with acute or convalescent COVID-19.

This chain connects TRBV4-2 to TRBJ1-4; 7 positions match TRBD1. Per the germline V gene, CDR1 is LGHNA and CDR2 is YNFKEQ. The CDR3 runs to 15 residues. V shed 0 bases and J 8 bases; nucleotides not matched to a gene: 6. The CDR3 nucleotides are TGTGCCAGCAGCCAAGAGGTACAGGGGCGCGAAAAACTGTTTTTT. Its protein product is CASSQEVQGREKLFF.

This chain links TRBV19 with TRBJ1-3; tentatively, D is TRBD1 (6 bases). CDR3 length equals 14 residues. CDR1 and CDR2 (germline): LNHDA, SQIVND (reference sequence). Between the trimmed V and J ends, which lost 0 bases and 4 bases, there was a span of 7 bases. CDR3 protein: CASSIEGTGNTIYF. The CDR3 DNA is TGTGCCAGTAGTATAGAAGGGACAGGAAACACCATATATTTT.

The rearrangement links TRBV5-1 to TRBJ1-2; 9 nucleotides align to TRBD1. The CDR3 consists of 15 residues. The germline gives CDR1 SGHRS, CDR2 YFSETQ. J gave up 8 bases and V 6 bases, and 14 bases lay outside the gene matches. The CDR3 reads CASTVQGAREEGYTF. CDR3 sequence (DNA): TGCGCCAGCACAGTACAGGGGGCGCGAGAAGAGGGCTACACCTTC.

Only one count was recorded for this clone. The gene calls are TRBV5-1 and TRBJ2-7; 11 nucleotides align to TRBD2. The CDR3 sequence is 17 residues long. Unmatched junction bases numbered 6, after V lost 0 bases and J lost 1 base. From germline, CDR1 is SGHRS and CDR2 YFSETQ. The CDR3 protein is CASSLGTSGYGSYEQYF. The CDR3 nucleotides are TGCGCCAGCAGCTTGGGGACTAGCGGGTACGGATCCTACGAGCAGTACTTC.

The rearrangement joins TRBV11-2 to TRBJ2-1; 9 nucleotides match TRBD2. CDR1 is SGHAT, CDR2 FQNNGV, per germline. V shed 1 base and J 8 bases; nucleotides not matched to a gene: 9. This CDR3 has 16 amino acids. CDR3 residues: CASSLGLAGTFDEQFF. The CDR3 DNA is TGTGCCAGCAGCTTAGGGCTAGCGGGGACTTTTGATGAGCAGTTCTTC.

The chain links TRBV24-1 to TRBJ2-1; 8 bases map to TRBD2. The germline CDR1 and CDR2 sequences are KGHDR and SFDVKD. The CDR3 is 14 residues long. The ends lost 5 bases at V and 7 bases at J; junction bases unmatched: 6. DNA of the CDR3: TGTGCCACCAGTGCCCCGGGGGGGCCGAATGAGCAGTTCTTC. Its translation is CATSAPGGPNEQFF.

The chain joins TRBV7-9 to TRBJ2-7; no clear D gene. The V gene's germline CDR1 is SEHNR and CDR2 FQNEAQ (reference sequence). V was trimmed by 3 bases and J by 3 bases, leaving 6 bases between them. The CDR3 spans 12 residues. The DNA of the CDR3 is TGTGCCAGCAGCTTGAACTTCTACGAGCAGTACTTC. This codes for CASSLNFYEQYF.

J is TRBJ2-3 and V is TRBV19; a weak D match, TRBD2 (7 bases). In germline, CDR1 is LNHDA, CDR2 SQIVND (reference sequence). The CDR3 sequence is 17 residues long. V was trimmed by 5 bases and J by 2 bases, leaving 20 bases between them. Written as DNA, the CDR3 is TGTGCCAGTAGTCCCGACTGGGGGCGGGGGCCCACAGATACGCAGTATTTT. Its protein is CASSPDWGRGPTDTQYF.

This chain links TRBV9 with TRBJ2-2, with 10 bases matching TRBD1. The CDR3 covers 15 residues. The V and J ends lost 6 bases and 3 bases, in that order; junction bases with no gene match: 5. The V gene's germline CDR1 is SGDLS and CDR2 YYNGEE. The CDR3, as DNA: TGTGCCAGCAAACAGGGACAGGGGCACACCGGGGAGCTGTTTTTT. This codes for CASKQGQGHTGELFF.

The chain couples TRBV24-1 to TRBJ2-1, with D unclear. CDR1 KGHDR and CDR2 SFDVKD come from the germline V gene. This CDR3 is 14 amino acids long. Trimming removed 6 bases from V and 0 bases from J, with 8 bases in between. The CDR3 bases are TGTGCCACCAGTCCAGGAAGCTCCTACAATGAGCAGTTCTTC. Protein product: CATSPGSSYNEQFF.

The V and J genes are TRBV28 and TRBJ1-6, with 8 bases fitting TRBD1. Germline trimming cut 7 bases from V and 5 bases from J; bases unmatched to any gene: 7. Germline CDR1 reads MDHEN; CDR2 reads SYDVKM. This CDR3 spans 15 amino acids. The CDR3 loop is CASKPPDRDNSPLHF. CDR3 in DNA: TGTGCCAGCAAACCCCCGGACAGGGATAATTCACCCCTCCACTTT.

The rearrangement joins TRBV6-2 or TRBV6-3 to TRBJ2-3; D is uncertain. The CDR3 is 12 amino acids. V gave up 4 bases and J gave up 5 bases, with 7 bases separating them. Germline CDR1 MNHEY, CDR2 SVGEGT. CDR3 sequence: CASSSSVDTQYF. Here the CDR3 DNA reads TGTGCCAGCAGTTCCAGTGTAGATACGCAGTATTTT.

The chain links TRBV28 to TRBJ1-5; 11 positions match TRBD1. This CDR3 comprises 17 residues. The ends lost 8 bases at V and 5 bases at J; junction bases unmatched: 14. Germline loops: CDR1 MDHEN, CDR2 SYDVKM. CDR3 bases: TGTGCCAGCTCCGGGACAGGGGGATGGTATAGTGATCAGCCCCAGCATTTT. Translated, it gives CASSGTGGWYSDQPQHF. Full variable domain (remainder filled in from reference TRBV28 and TRBJ1-5): DVKVTQSSRYLVKRTGEKVFLECVQDMDHENMFWYRQDPGLGLRLIYFSYDVKMKEKGDIPEGYSVSREKKERFSLILESASTNQTSMYLCASSGTGGWYSDQPQHFGDGTRLSIL.

V gene TRBV27 combines with J gene TRBJ1-1; tentatively, D is TRBD1 (6 bases). CDR1 MNHEY and CDR2 SMNVEV come from the germline V gene (reference sequence). This CDR3 is built from 15 residues. The V and J ends lost 6 bases and 4 bases respectively, with 18 bases between them. This CDR3 is CASSLGSGVGTEAFF. The DNA of the CDR3 is TGTGCCAGCAGCCTCGGCTCAGGGGTGGGCACTGAAGCTTTCTTT.

In DNA form, the CDR3 reads TGTGCCACCAGCACGACCGGGACAGGGGGCAGTTCCTACGAGCAGTACTTC. This sequence encodes CATSTTGTGGSSYEQYF. The rearrangement joins TRBV24-1 to TRBJ2-7, with 12 bases aligning to TRBD1. V lost 7 bases to trimming and J lost 1 base; unmatched junction nucleotides: 10. Germline V CDR1 and CDR2: KGHDR, SFDVKD. The CDR3 covers 17 residues.

This clone has more than one count but fewer than ten. The CDR3 coding sequence is TGTGCCAGCAGCTTAAACAGGGGGACTGGAAACACCATATATTTT. This translates into CASSLNRGTGNTIYF. The chain carries TRBV7-2 and TRBJ1-3, with 8 nucleotides matching TRBD1. The V gene's germline CDR1 is SGHTA and CDR2 FQGNSA. V trimming: 2 bases; J trimming: 2 bases; junction bases outside the gene matches: 2. The CDR3 is 15 amino acids.

The V call is TRBV27, the J call TRBJ2-3; D not resolved. Trimming took off 2 bases at V and 2 bases at J, with 11 bases between the two ends. The CDR3 has 15 residues. CDR1 MNHEY and CDR2 SMNVEV come from the germline V gene (reference sequence). CDR3 coding DNA: TGTGCCAGCAGTTTACTCACAGCTTTCACAGATACGCAGTATTTT. This gives the protein CASSLLTAFTDTQYF.

CDR3 region: CASSLGLAGGRKTQYF. The DNA for the CDR3 is TGTGCCAGCAGCTTGGGACTAGCGGGAGGTCGAAAGACCCAGTACTTC. The rearrangement joins TRBV3-1 (or the pseudogene TRBV3-2) to TRBJ2-5; 15 bases fit TRBD2. V shed 5 bases, J shed 6 bases, and the junction held 7 bases outside the gene matches. This CDR3 region has 16 residues. Germline loops: CDR1 LGHDT, CDR2 YNNKEL (reference sequence).

The chain is built from TRBV2 and TRBJ2-5; no firm D call. The CDR3 is 13 residues long. Trimming shortened V by 4 bases and J by 2 bases, and 8 bases separated the two germline ends. The germline V gene encodes CDR1 SNHLY and CDR2 FYNNEI. The CDR3 coding sequence is TGTGCCAGCAGTGGTCTAGGACAAGAGACCCAGTACTTC. This sequence encodes CASSGLGQETQYF.

The chain is built from TRBV4-3 and TRBJ1-5; 8 positions match TRBD1. V lost 1 base, J lost 2 bases, and 13 bases stayed unmatched. The CDR3 runs 19 residues. CDR1 and CDR2 (germline): LGHNA, YSLEER. The CDR3 DNA reads as TGCGCCAGCAGCCAAGCGCTGGCCCCCTCAGGGGGCGGCAATCAGCCCCAGCATTTT. Protein product: CASSQALAPSGGGNQPQHF.

This rearrangement joins TRBV7-2 to TRBJ2-5; D is possibly TRBD2 (6 bases). CDR1 is SGHTA and CDR2 is FQGNSA in the germline V gene. V was cut by 1 base and J by 1 base, with 13 bases left in between. This CDR3 comprises 16 residues. The CDR3 nucleotides read TGTGCCAGCAGCTTAGAAGGTGGGGGGATCCAAGAGACCCAGTACTTC. Encoded protein: CASSLEGGGIQETQYF.

J is TRBJ2-1 and V is TRBV7-9; weak D call: TRBD2 (5 bases). CDR3 size: 15 residues. With 2 bases removed from V and 0 bases from J, the gap between germline ends came to 8 bases. CDR1 and CDR2 from the germline V gene are SEHNR and FQNEAQ (reference sequence). The DNA of the CDR3 is TGTGCCAGCAGCTTAAGGGAGAGCTCCTACAATGAGCAGTTCTTC. Amino acids: CASSLRESSYNEQFF. Drawing the rest from reference TRBV7-9 and TRBJ2-1, the complete variable domain is DTGVSQNPRHKITKRGQNVTFRCDPISEHNRLYWYRQTLGQGPEFLTYFQNEAQLEKSRLLSDRFSAERPKGSFSTLEIQRTEQGDSAMYLCASSLRESSYNEQFFGPGTRLTVL.

The genes are TRBV3-1 (or the pseudogene TRBV3-2) and TRBJ2-3, with 11 nucleotides matching TRBD2. Trimming took 0 bases from V and 2 from J; bases not matched to a gene: 13. Germline values: CDR1 LGHDT, CDR2 YNNKEL (reference sequence). The CDR3 is 20 amino acids. The CDR3 sequence: CASSQDGLAGGLSYTDTQYF. The CDR3 DNA reads as TGTGCCAGCAGCCAAGATGGGCTAGCGGGGGGCCTCTCCTACACAGATACGCAGTATTTT.

V usage is TRBV13 and J usage is TRBJ1-2, with no clear D. The V gene lost 2 bases and the J gene lost 0 bases, with 10 bases spanning the gap. CDR1 is PRHDT and CDR2 is FYEKMQ in the germline V gene (reference sequence). This CDR3 has 15 amino acids. Here the CDR3 DNA reads TGTGCCAGCAGCTTAACGGACGGGACTAACTATGGCTACACCTTC. Translated: CASSLTDGTNYGYTF. Complete variable domain (other parts from reference TRBV13 and TRBJ1-2): AAGVIQSPRHLIKEKRETATLKCYPIPRHDTVYWYQQGPGQDPQFLISFYEKMQSDKGSIPDRFSAQQFSDYHSELNMSSLELGDSALYFCASSLTDGTNYGYTFGSGTRLTVV.

The chain recombines TRBV4-3 with TRBJ1-5, with no clear D. The CDR3 runs to 17 residues. Trimming took 0 bases from V and 7 from J, leaving 19 bases between them. Germline V gene lookup returns CDR1 LGHNA and CDR2 YSLEER. CDR3 sequence reads: CASSQDADGSRGQPQHF. The CDR3 DNA reads as TGCGCCAGCAGCCAAGATGCCGATGGCAGCCGAGGGCAGCCCCAGCATTTT.

This clone was detected only once. V is TRBV7-3 and J is TRBJ2-1; TRBD2 agrees at 11 bases. Germline V gives CDR1 SGHTA, CDR2 FQGTGA. Germline trimming cut 4 bases from V and 0 bases from J; bases unmatched to any gene: 14. There are 20 residues in the CDR3. The CDR3 sequence: CASSSPTSGDPRASYNEQFF. CDR3 bases: TGTGCCAGCAGCTCCCCGACTAGCGGGGACCCTAGGGCCTCCTACAATGAGCAGTTCTTC. The full variable domain, in which reference TRBV7-3 and TRBJ2-1 provide the parts outside the CDR3, is GAGVSQTPSNKVTEKGKYVELRCDPISGHTALYWYRQSLGQGPEFLIYFQGTGAADDSGLPNDRFFAVRPEGSVSTLKIQRTERGDSAVYLCASSSPTSGDPRASYNEQFFGPGTRLTVL.